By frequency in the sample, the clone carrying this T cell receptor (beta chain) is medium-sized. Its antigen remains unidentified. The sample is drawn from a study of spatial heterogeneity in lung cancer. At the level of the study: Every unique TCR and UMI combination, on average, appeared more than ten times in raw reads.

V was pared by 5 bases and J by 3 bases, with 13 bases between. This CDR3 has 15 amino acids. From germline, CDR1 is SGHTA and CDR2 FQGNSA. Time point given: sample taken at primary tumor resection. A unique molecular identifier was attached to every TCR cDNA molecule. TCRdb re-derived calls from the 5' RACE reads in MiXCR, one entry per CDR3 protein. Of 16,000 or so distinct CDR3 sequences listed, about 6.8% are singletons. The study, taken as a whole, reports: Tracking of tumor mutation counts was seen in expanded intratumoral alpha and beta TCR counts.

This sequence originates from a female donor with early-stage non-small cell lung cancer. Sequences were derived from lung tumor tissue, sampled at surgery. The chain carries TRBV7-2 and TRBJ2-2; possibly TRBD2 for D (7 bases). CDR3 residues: CASSRPGGHTGELFF. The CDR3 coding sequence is TGTGCCAGCAGCCGACCGGGGGGCCACACCGGGGAGCTGTTTTTT.